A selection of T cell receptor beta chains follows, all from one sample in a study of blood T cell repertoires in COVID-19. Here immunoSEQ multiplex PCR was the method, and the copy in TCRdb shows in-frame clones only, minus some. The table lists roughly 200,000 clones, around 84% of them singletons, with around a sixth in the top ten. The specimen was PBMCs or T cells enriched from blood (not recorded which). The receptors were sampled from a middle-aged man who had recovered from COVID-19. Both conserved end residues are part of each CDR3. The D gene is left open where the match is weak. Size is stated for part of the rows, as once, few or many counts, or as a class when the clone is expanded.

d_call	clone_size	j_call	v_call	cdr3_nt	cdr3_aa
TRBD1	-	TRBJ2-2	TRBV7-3	TGTGCCAGCAGCACGACAGGGGACGGGGAGCTGTTTTTT	CASSTTGDGELFF
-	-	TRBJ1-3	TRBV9	TGTGCCAGCAGCATCTCCACAGGGTGGTCTGGAAACACCATATATTTT	CASSISTGWSGNTIYF
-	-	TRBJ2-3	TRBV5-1	TGCGCCAGCAGACTTACTGTCACAGATACGCAGTATTTT	CASRLTVTDTQYF
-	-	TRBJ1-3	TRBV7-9	TGTGCCAGCAGCGAGGGAGATTCTGGAAACACCATATATTTT	CASSEGDSGNTIYF
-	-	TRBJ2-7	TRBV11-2	TGTGCCAGCAGCTTAGCTCCGGCGGGGACCTACGAGCAGTACTTC	CASSLAPAGTYEQYF
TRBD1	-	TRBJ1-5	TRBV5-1	TGCGCCAGCAGCTTTGGGACAGATAATCAGCCCCAGCATTTT	CASSFGTDNQPQHF
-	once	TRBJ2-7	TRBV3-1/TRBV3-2	TGTGCCAGCAGCCAGGCAGGGGAGCAGTACTTC	CASSQAGEQYF
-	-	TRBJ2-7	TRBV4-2	TGTGCCAGCAGCCAAGATTATTCCCGTTCAGAGGCCGAGCAGTACTTC	CASSQDYSRSEAEQYF
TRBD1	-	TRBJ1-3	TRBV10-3	TGTGCCATCAGGAGACAGGGTGCCTACTCTGGAAACACCATATATTTT	CAIRRQGAYSGNTIYF
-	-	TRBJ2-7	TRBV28	TGTGCCAGCAGTTTCCCGGGACTGAAAAACTACGAGCAGTACTTC	CASSFPGLKNYEQYF
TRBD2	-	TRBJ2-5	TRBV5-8	TGTGCCAGCAGTCCCGGACTAGGCCACAAACAAGAGACCCAGTACTTC	CASSPGLGHKQETQYF
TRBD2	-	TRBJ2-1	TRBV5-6	TGTGCCAGCAGCTTGGATAGCGGGAGGGTCTACAATGAGCAGTTCTTC	CASSLDSGRVYNEQFF
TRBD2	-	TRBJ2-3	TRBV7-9	TGTGCCAGCAGCTTGGTGGAGCGGGGACTAGCGGGATCCACAGATACGCAGTATTTT	CASSLVERGLAGSTDTQYF
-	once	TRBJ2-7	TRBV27	TGTGCCAGCAGTTACAGAAGCTCCTACGAGCAGTACTTC	CASSYRSSYEQYF
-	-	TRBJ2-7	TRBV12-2	TGTGCAAGTCGCTTATTTAAGGGGAGGGCCTACGAGCAGTACTTC	CASRLFKGRAYEQYF
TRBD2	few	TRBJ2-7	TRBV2	TGTGCCAGTTCTGGACGGGGTACGAGCGGGAGTAGGTACGAGCAGTACTTC	CASSGRGTSGSRYEQYF
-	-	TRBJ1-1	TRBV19	TGTGCCAGTAGGGAACAGGGAGTCAAAATCAAAGCTTTCTTT	CASREQGVKIKAFF
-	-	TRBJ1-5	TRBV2	TGTGCCAGCAGTCCACAGGGATTGAGCAATCAGCCCCAGCATTTT	CASSPQGLSNQPQHF
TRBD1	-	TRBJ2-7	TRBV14	TGTGCCAGCAGCCAATACACAGGGGCCTACCGCGGCGGCGAGCAGTACTTC	CASSQYTGAYRGGEQYF
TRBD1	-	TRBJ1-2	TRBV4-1	TGCGCCAGCAGCCAAGTCACCGGGGGACAGGGGGCTAACTATGGCTACACCTTC	CASSQVTGGQGANYGYTF